This T cell receptor beta chain was retrieved from a study of T cells in tumors after PD-1 blockade. Findings and limits, study-wide: Among squamous cell carcinoma expanded CD8+ clones, approximately 50% of exhausted ones versus around 30% of others were novel. Peripheral recruitment is suggested, as some novel exhausted tumor clones were in pre-treatment blood.

Profiled with immunoSEQ multiplex PCR; TCRdb holds only in-frame clones, not every one. Altogether 13,000 to 15,000 clones are present, 55% to 70% being singletons, with the ten largest covering roughly 29%. The V end was cut by 0 bases, the J end by 4 bases, with 8 bases between. CDR1 is SGHTA and CDR2 is FQGNSA in the germline V gene. The CDR3 spans 14 residues. Of note for this clone: Its antigen is not known.

This specimen consisted of tumor tissue, obtained after anti-PD-1 treatment. The chain has TRBV7-2 and TRBJ2-3; a possible D gene is TRBD1 (6 bases). The clonotype was recovered from a human donor with cutaneous squamous cell carcinoma. CDR3 protein: CASSLAQGPDTQYF. CDR3 bases: TGTGCCAGCAGCTTAGCGCAGGGGCCAGATACGCAGTATTTT.